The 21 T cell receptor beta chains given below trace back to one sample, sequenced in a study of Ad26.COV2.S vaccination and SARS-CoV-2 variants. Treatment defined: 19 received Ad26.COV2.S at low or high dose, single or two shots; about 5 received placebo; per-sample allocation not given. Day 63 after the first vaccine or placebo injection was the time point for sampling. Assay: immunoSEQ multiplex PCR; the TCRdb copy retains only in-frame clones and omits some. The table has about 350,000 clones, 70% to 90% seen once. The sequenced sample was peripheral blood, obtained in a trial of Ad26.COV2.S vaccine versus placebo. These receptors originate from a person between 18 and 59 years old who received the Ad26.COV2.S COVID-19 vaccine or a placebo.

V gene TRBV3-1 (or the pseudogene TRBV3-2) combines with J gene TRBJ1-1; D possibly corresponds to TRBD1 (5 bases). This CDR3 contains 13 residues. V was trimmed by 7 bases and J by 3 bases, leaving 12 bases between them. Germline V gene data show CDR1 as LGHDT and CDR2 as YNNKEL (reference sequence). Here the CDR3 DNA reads TGTGCCAGCACCAGGGAAGGGTACACTGAAGCTTTCTTT. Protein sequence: CASTREGYTEAFF.

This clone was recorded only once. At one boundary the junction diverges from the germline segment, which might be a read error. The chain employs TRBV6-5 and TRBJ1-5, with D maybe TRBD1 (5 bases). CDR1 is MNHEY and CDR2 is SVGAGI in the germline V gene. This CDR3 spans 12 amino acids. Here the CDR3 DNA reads TGTGCCAGCAGCTACTCCGGACAAGCGGAGCATTTT. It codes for CASSYSGQAEHF.

The CDR3 sequence is CASSSPIDRGHQPQHF. The CDR3, as DNA: TGTGCCAGCAGTTCCCCTATCGACAGGGGCCATCAGCCCCAGCATTTT. The rearrangement links TRBV5-4 to TRBJ1-5; 8 positions match TRBD1. The CDR3 loop spans 16 amino acids. Germline trimming cut 5 bases from V and 5 bases from J; bases unmatched to any gene: 12. CDR1 and CDR2 (germline): SGHNT, YYREEE (reference sequence).

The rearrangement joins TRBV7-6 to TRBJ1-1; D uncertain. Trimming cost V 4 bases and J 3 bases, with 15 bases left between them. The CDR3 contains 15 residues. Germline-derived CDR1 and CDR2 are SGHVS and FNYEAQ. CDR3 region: CASSSPTGEHTEAFF. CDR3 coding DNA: TGTGCCAGCAGCTCACCGACGGGAGAACACACTGAAGCTTTCTTT.

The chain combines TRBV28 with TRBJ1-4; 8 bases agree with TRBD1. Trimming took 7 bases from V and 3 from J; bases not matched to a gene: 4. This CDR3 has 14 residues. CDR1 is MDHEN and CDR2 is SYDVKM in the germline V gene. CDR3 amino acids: CASIQGASNEKLFF. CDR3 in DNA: TGTGCCAGCATCCAGGGGGCCTCTAATGAAAAACTGTTTTTT.

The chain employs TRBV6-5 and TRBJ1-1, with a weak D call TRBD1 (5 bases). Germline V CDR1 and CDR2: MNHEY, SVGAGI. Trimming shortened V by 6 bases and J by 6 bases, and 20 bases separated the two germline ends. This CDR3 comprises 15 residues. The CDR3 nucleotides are TGTGCCAGCAGGGAGCGGGACCGTCAAACGGCTGAAGCTTTCTTT. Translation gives CASRERDRQTAEAFF.

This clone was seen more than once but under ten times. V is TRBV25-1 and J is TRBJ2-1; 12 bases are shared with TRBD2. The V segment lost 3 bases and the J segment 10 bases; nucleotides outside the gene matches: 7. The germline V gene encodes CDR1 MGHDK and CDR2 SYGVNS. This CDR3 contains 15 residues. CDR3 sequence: CASSDLAGGPREQFF. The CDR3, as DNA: TGTGCCAGCAGTGATCTAGCGGGGGGGCCCAGGGAGCAGTTCTTC.

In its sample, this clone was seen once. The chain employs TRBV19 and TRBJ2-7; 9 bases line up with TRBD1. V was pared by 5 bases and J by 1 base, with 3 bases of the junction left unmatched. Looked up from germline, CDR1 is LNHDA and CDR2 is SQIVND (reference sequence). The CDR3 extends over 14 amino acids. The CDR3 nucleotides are TGTGCCAGTAGTCGACAGGGGGGGTCCTACGAGCAGTACTTC. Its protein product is CASSRQGGSYEQYF.

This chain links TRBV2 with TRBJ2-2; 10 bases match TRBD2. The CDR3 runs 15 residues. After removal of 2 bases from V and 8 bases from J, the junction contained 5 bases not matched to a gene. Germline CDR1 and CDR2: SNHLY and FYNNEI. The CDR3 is CASSELAGVNGELFF. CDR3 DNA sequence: TGTGCCAGCAGTGAACTAGCGGGAGTCAATGGGGAGCTGTTTTTT.

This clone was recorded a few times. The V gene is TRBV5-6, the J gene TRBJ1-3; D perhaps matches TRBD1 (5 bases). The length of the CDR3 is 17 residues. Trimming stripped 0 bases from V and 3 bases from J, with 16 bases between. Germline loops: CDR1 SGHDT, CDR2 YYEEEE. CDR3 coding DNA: TGTGCCAGCAGCTTGGGTTCGTCAGGGAAGGTTGGAAACACCATATATTTT. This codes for CASSLGSSGKVGNTIYF.

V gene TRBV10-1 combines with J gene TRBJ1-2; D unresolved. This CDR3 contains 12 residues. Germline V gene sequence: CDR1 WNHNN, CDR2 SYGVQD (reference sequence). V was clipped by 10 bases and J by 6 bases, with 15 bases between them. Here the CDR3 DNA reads TGCGCCACTCCCCCGGGAGGGAATGGCTACACCTTC. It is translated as CATPPGGNGYTF.

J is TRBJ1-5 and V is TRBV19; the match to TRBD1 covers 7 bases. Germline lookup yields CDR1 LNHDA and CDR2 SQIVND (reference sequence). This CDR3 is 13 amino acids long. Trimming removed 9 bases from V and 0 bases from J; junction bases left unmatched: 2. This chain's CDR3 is CASGTDSNQPQHF. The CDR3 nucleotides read TGTGCCAGCGGGACAGATAGCAATCAGCCCCAGCATTTT.

CDR3 sequence reads: CASSPSRGGRKYLIQETQYF. The CDR3 region has the DNA TGTGCCAGCAGCCCCAGCAGGGGCGGGAGAAAGTATTTGATCCAAGAGACCCAGTACTTC. V is TRBV7-8 and J is TRBJ2-5; tentative D call: TRBD2 (7 bases). From germline, CDR1 is SGHVS and CDR2 FQNEAQ. Deletions cut 5 bases from V and 1 base from J, with 29 bases between. The CDR3 has 20 residues.

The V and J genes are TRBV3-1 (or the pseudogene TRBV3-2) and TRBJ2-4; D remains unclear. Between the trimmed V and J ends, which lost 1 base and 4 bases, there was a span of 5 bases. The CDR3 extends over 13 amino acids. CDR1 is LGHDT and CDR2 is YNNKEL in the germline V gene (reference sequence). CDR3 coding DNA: TGTGCCAGCAGCCAAGGGCCTAAAAACATTCAGTACTTC. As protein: CASSQGPKNIQYF.

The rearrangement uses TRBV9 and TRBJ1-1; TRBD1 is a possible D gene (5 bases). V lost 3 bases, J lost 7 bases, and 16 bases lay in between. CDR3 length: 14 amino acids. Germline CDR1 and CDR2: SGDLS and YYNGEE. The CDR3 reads CASSDSSVGLEAFF. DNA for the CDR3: TGTGCCAGCAGCGATTCTTCTGTGGGACTTGAAGCTTTCTTT.

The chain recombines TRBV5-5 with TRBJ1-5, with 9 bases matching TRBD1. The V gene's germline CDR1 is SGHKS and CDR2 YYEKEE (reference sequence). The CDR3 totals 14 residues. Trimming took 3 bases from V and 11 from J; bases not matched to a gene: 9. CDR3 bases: TGTGCCAGCAGCTGGGGACAGGGAGGGGAGGCCCAGCATTTT. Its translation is CASSWGQGGEAQHF.

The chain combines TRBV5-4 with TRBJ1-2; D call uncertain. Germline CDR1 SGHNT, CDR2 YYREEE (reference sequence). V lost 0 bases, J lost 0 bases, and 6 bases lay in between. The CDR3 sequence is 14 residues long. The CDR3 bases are TGTGCCAGCAGCTTGGGTGTAGCTAACTATGGCTACACCTTC. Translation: CASSLGVANYGYTF.

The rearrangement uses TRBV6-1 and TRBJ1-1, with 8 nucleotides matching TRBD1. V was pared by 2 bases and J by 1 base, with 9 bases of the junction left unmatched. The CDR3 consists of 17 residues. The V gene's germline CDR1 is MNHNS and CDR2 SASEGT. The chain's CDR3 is CASSEPLPGTGNTEAFF. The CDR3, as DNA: TGTGCCAGCAGTGAACCCCTTCCCGGGACAGGGAACACTGAAGCTTTCTTT.

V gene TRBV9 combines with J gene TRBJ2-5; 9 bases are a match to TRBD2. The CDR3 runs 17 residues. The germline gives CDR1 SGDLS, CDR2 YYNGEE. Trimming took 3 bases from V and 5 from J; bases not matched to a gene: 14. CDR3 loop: CASSAGASGAEMETQYF. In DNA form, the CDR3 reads TGTGCCAGCAGCGCGGGAGCTAGCGGGGCTGAGATGGAGACCCAGTACTTC.

The CDR3 loop is CATSREREEVQPQHF. The CDR3 bases are TGTGCCACCAGCAGGGAAAGGGAGGAGGTTCAGCCCCAGCATTTT. The rearrangement links TRBV15 to TRBJ1-5, with D hard to call. Germline V gene sequence: CDR1 LNHNV, CDR2 YYDKDF (reference sequence). The CDR3 runs to 15 residues. Deletions cut 3 bases from V and 6 bases from J, with 15 bases between.

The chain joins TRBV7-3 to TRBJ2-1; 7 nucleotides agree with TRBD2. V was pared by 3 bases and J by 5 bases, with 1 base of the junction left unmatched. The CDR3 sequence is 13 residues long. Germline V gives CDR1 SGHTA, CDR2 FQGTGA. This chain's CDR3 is CASSFGLDNEQFF. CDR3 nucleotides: TGTGCCAGCAGCTTCGGACTAGACAATGAGCAGTTCTTC.